The TCR beta chain described here comes from a study of identical twins. One entry per CDR3 protein results from TCRdb running MiXCR on the 5' RACE reads. Of around 340,000 distinct CDR3 sequences in the sample, around 9% are singletons; the top ten hold roughly 8.7%. This clonotype was found a few times. Its antigen is unidentified. Whole-study findings and limits: Twin-shared out-of-frame alpha sequences showed excess low generation probability.

The receptor's source is a woman aged 45 to 65 in good health. The material sequenced was naive T cells sorted from blood.

The CDR3 DNA reads TGTGCCAGCAGCCCCGGACTAGCGGGAGCCTCTGGGGCCAACGTCCTGACTTTC. Translation gives CASSPGLAGASGANVLTF. This chain uses TRBV12-3 or TRBV12-4 with TRBJ2-6, with 13 nucleotides matching TRBD2. Trimming cost V 6 bases and J 0 bases; bases outside gene matches: 5. This CDR3 comprises 18 residues.